The 9 T cell receptor beta chains presented below share a single source sample, sequenced in a study of T cells in Graves' hyperthyroidism and ophthalmopathy (dated by TCRdb to the late 2010s). Library preparation used multiplex PCR. Sequencing took place on an Illumina HiSeq 2000. TCR beta CDR3 regions were amplified from RNA transcripts. A first-round RT-PCR of the TCR CDR3 used the HTBI primer set with the Qiagen OneStep RT-PCR kit. The raw public reads went through TCRdb reprocessing: fastp at Q25, MiXCR clone calling, in-frame beta chains kept. Rows are unified per CDR3 protein, each entry keeping the most common DNA and genes. This sample is represented by 700,000 or so distinct CDR3 sequences; approximately 15% of them were singletons. The ten largest clonotypes hold roughly an eighth of the sample. The specimen was blood. The receptors come from a woman between 45 and 65 years old with Graves' ophthalmopathy.

There are many counts of this clonotype. The V gene is TRBV7-8, the J gene TRBJ2-7, with TRBD2 matching 7 bases. CDR3 length: 16 amino acids. Germline V gives CDR1 SGHVS, CDR2 FQNEAQ. V lost 5 bases, J lost 4 bases, and 14 bases stayed unmatched. In DNA, the CDR3 is TGTGCCAGCAGCCCGCGTGGAGGGAGGGCCCAATACGAGCAGTACTTC. This codes for CASSPRGGRAQYEQYF.

This clonotype has ten or more counts. The chain uses TRBV27 and TRBJ2-7; the D is unclear. CDR3 size: 17 residues. Germline V gene data show CDR1 as MNHEY and CDR2 as SMNVEV (reference sequence). The V and J ends lost 1 base and 3 bases respectively, with 19 bases between them. Written as DNA, the CDR3 is TGTGCCAGCAGTTTATTCTACCGGGCGAGCCCAAACTACGAGCAGTACTTC. Amino acid sequence: CASSLFYRASPNYEQYF.

The genes are TRBV28 and TRBJ2-1; 13 bases are shared with TRBD2. The V segment lost 3 bases and the J segment 1 base; nucleotides outside the gene matches: 6. The CDR3 loop spans 18 amino acids. Germline V CDR1 and CDR2: MDHEN, SYDVKM. The CDR3 loop reads CASSLETGLAGSYNEQFF. CDR3 DNA: TGTGCCAGCAGTTTGGAAACGGGACTAGCGGGGTCCTACAATGAGCAGTTCTTC. The full variable domain, rest sourced from reference TRBV28 and TRBJ2-1, is DVKVTQSSRYLVKRTGEKVFLECVQDMDHENMFWYRQDPGLGLRLIYFSYDVKMKEKGDIPEGYSVSREKKERFSLILESASTNQTSMYLCASSLETGLAGSYNEQFFGPGTRLTVL.

This clonotype was seen many times. This chain links TRBV6-2 or TRBV6-3 with TRBJ2-1; D remains ambiguous. Germline values: CDR1 MNHEY, CDR2 SVGEGT. The V and J ends lost 2 bases and 8 bases respectively, with 7 bases between them. The CDR3 consists of 12 residues. CDR3 bases: TGTGCCAGCAGTTACAGTTTCGATGAGCAGTTCTTC. Translated: CASSYSFDEQFF.

V is TRBV30 and J is TRBJ2-7, with unresolved D. This CDR3 has 11 residues. Germline-derived CDR1 and CDR2 are GTSNPN and SVGIG (reference sequence). V lost 3 bases and J lost 6, with 9 bases in between. CDR3 loop: CAWRVRGEQYF. For the CDR3, the DNA is TGTGCCTGGAGGGTACGCGGCGAGCAGTACTTC.

The table lists this clonotype with a few counts. This chain links TRBV20-1 with TRBJ2-3; 11 bases are a match to TRBD2. The CDR3 is 18 amino acids. Germline lookup yields CDR1 DFQATT and CDR2 SNEGSKA (reference sequence). J gave up 0 bases and V 0 bases, and 8 bases lay outside the gene matches. CDR3 DNA: TGCAGTGCTAGAGAGGGGACTAGCGGATTAACTAGCACAGATACGCAGTATTTT. It translates to CSAREGTSGLTSTDTQYF.

This clonotype was seen more than once but under ten times. V gene TRBV20-1 combines with J gene TRBJ2-7; 8 bases align to TRBD2. The CDR3 loop spans 15 amino acids. The V gene's germline CDR1 is DFQATT and CDR2 SNEGSKA (reference sequence). The trim removed 3 bases at V and 3 bases at J, leaving 10 bases unmatched. The CDR3 nucleotides are TGCAGTGCTAGTTTTTACGGGAGGGAATTCTACGAGCAGTACTTC. This gives the protein CSASFYGREFYEQYF.

Comments on this clonotype: The junction shows a germline mismatch at one end, possibly a read error. The chain carries TRBV29-1 and TRBJ2-2, with a tentative D call TRBD1 (7 bases). The CDR3 spans 14 residues. Germline CDR1 is SQVTM and CDR2 is ANQGSEA. The CDR3 DNA reads TGCAGCGTTGACACAGGGGACTTTCACGGGGAGCTGTCTTTT. This gives the protein CSVDTGDFHGELSF.

The V and J genes are TRBV10-3 and TRBJ2-7; D perhaps matches TRBD2 (6 bases). Trimming stripped 5 bases from V and 2 bases from J, with 13 bases between. CDR3 length equals 14 residues. CDR1 is ENHRY, CDR2 SYGVKD, per germline. The CDR3 DNA is TGTGCCATCAGTTTAGGGCGGGACCCCTACGAGCAGTACTTC. Translated: CAISLGRDPYEQYF.